Listed here are 17 T cell receptor beta chains from one sample, sequenced in a study of graft-versus-host responses after intestinal transplantation. No cognate antigen is known for these TCRs. TCRdb keeps only in-frame clones here, not all; method: immunoSEQ multiplex PCR. The sample comprises about 120,000 clones, approximately 96% of which are singletons, and more than 3% rests with the top ten. Material: unstimulated CD8+ T cells sorted from spleen or lymph node cells, obtained before intestinal transplant. The receptors here all came from a human donor who received an intestinal transplant.

Here the CDR3 DNA reads TGTGCCATCAAGGGGGGGGCAAGCCCGTCCTACGAGCAGTACTTC. It yields the protein CAIKGGASPSYEQYF. The V and J genes are TRBV10-3 and TRBJ2-7, with a weak D call TRBD2 (7 bases). There are 15 residues in the CDR3. The ends were cut back, 7 bases at V and 1 base at J, with 17 bases in the middle. CDR1 is ENHRY, CDR2 SYGVKD, per germline.

The chain has TRBV18 and TRBJ2-7, with no clear D. This CDR3 has 16 residues. Trimming took 4 bases from V and 4 from J, leaving 20 bases between them. Germline V lookup: CDR1 KGHSH, CDR2 LQKENI. The CDR3 is CASSLGFHPNNYEQYF. CDR3 in DNA: TGTGCCAGCTCACTCGGCTTCCATCCGAACAATTACGAGCAGTACTTC. The full variable domain, completed using reference TRBV18 and TRBJ2-7, is NAGVMQNPRHLVRRRGQEARLRCSPMKGHSHVYWYRQLPEEGLKFMVYLQKENIIDESGMPKERFSAEFPKEGPSILRIQQVVRGDSAAYFCASSLGFHPNNYEQYFGPGTRLTVT.

The chain couples TRBV2 to TRBJ1-1; 7 nucleotides align to TRBD1. The CDR3 length is 11 residues. Germline CDR1 reads SNHLY; CDR2 reads FYNNEI. V was clipped by 6 bases and J by 11 bases; unmatched bases: 6. The CDR3: CASRTGSGAFF. As DNA, the CDR3 is TGTGCCAGCAGGACAGGGTCGGGGGCTTTCTTT.

V is TRBV5-4 and J is TRBJ2-7, with D unclear. Germline V gives CDR1 SGHNT, CDR2 YYREEE (reference sequence). This CDR3 region has 12 residues. V lost 0 bases to trimming and J lost 4 bases, with 5 bases between them. In DNA, the CDR3 is TGTGCCAGCAGCTTGGGAGATTACGAGCAGTACTTC. Protein: CASSLGDYEQYF.

This chain uses TRBV14 with TRBJ2-7, with 7 bases identical to TRBD2. After removal of 1 base from V and 1 base from J, the junction contained 10 bases not matched to a gene. Germline CDR1 and CDR2: SGHDN and FVKESK. This CDR3 has 17 amino acids. CDR3 in amino acids: CASSQAGRGPFSYEQYF. The CDR3 DNA follows: TGTGCCAGCAGCCAAGCTGGGAGGGGACCCTTTTCCTACGAGCAGTACTTC. The whole variable domain, remainder taken from reference TRBV14 and TRBJ2-7, is EAGVTQFPSHSVIEKGQTVTLRCDPISGHDNLYWYRRVMGKEIKFLLHFVKESKQDESGMPNNRFLAERTGGTYSTLKVQPAELEDSGVYFCASSQAGRGPFSYEQYFGPGTRLTVT.

The table lists this clone with a count of one. The gene calls are TRBV4-3 and TRBJ1-2; weak D call: TRBD1 (5 bases). Trimming pared 6 bases from V and 3 bases from J, leaving 11 bases between. This CDR3 contains 13 residues. Looked up from germline, CDR1 is LGHNA and CDR2 is YSLEER. Written as DNA, the CDR3 is TGCGCCAGCAGTCCTGGGGCCGACTATGGCTACACCTTC. This gives the protein CASSPGADYGYTF.

The CDR3 here is CASSVEGTVNQPQHF. The CDR3 DNA sequence: TGTGCCAGCAGCGTAGAGGGGACAGTAAATCAGCCCCAGCATTTT. V and J are TRBV9 and TRBJ1-5, with TRBD1 matching 7 bases. Unmatched junction bases numbered 4, after V lost 0 bases and J lost 4 bases. CDR1 and CDR2 from the germline V gene are SGDLS and YYNGEE. This CDR3 has 15 residues. Looking up the rest from reference TRBV9 and TRBJ1-5 gives the full variable domain: DSGVTQTPKHLITATGQRVTLRCSPRSGDLSVYWYQQSLDQGLQFLIQYYNGEERAKGNILERFSAQQFPDLHSELNLSSLELGDSALYFCASSVEGTVNQPQHFGDGTRLSIL.

The J gene is TRBJ1-1, the V gene TRBV19; D is possibly TRBD1 (5 bases). Trimming took 5 bases from V and 5 from J, leaving 12 bases between them. Germline lookup yields CDR1 LNHDA and CDR2 SQIVND (reference sequence). The CDR3 is 13 residues long. The CDR3 DNA reads TGTGCCAGTAGTTTACACTGGGGGACTGAAGCTTTCTTT. Translated, it gives CASSLHWGTEAFF. Variable domain in full (rest from reference TRBV19 and TRBJ1-1): DGGITQSPKYLFRKEGQNVTLSCEQNLNHDAMYWYRQDPGQGLRLIYYSQIVNDFQKGDIAEGYSVSREKKESFPLTVTSAQKNPTAFYLCASSLHWGTEAFFGQGTRLTVV.

This chain uses TRBV7-2 with TRBJ1-1; 9 bases map to TRBD1. CDR3 length: 18 amino acids. The V segment lost 4 bases and the J segment 2 bases; nucleotides outside the gene matches: 14. CDR1 is SGHTA and CDR2 is FQGNSA in the germline V gene. CDR3: CASSSRGWTGVLNTEAFF. DNA of the CDR3: TGTGCCAGCAGCTCAAGGGGATGGACAGGGGTTCTTAACACTGAAGCTTTCTTT.

The V gene is TRBV27, the J gene TRBJ2-7, with 7 bases matching TRBD1. The CDR3 runs to 15 residues. Trimming at V came to 6 bases and at J to 5 bases, leaving 13 bases not matched to a gene. Germline V CDR1 and CDR2: MNHEY, SMNVEV (reference sequence). The CDR3 is CASRANRGLGDEQYF. The CDR3 DNA follows: TGTGCCAGCAGGGCTAACAGGGGCTTAGGGGACGAGCAGTACTTC.

V usage is TRBV6-5 and J usage is TRBJ1-2; 7 bases align to TRBD1. CDR1 is MNHEY and CDR2 is SVGAGI in the germline V gene. Trimming at V came to 0 bases and at J to 4 bases, leaving 8 bases not matched to a gene. This CDR3 has 16 residues. CDR3 sequence: CASSYSETGSGYGYTF. CDR3 nucleotide sequence: TGTGCCAGCAGTTACTCGGAGACAGGGTCGGGCTATGGCTACACCTTC.

The chain couples TRBV6-5 to TRBJ1-5; D gene unclear. CDR3 length: 13 residues. The germline V gene has CDR1 MNHEY and CDR2 SVGAGI. Deletions cut 6 bases from V and 4 bases from J, with 10 bases between. CDR3 bases: TGTGCCAGCAGACCGGGCCCAAATCAGCCCCAGCATTTT. It specifies CASRPGPNQPQHF.

The rearrangement uses TRBV4-3 and TRBJ1-1; D unclear. The V end was cut by 0 bases, the J end by 3 bases, with 8 bases between. This CDR3 contains 14 residues. The germline V gene encodes CDR1 LGHNA and CDR2 YSLEER. The CDR3 nucleotides read TGCGCCAGCAGCCAAGATGCAGCTTACACTGAAGCTTTCTTT. Translation gives CASSQDAAYTEAFF.

J is TRBJ2-5 and V is TRBV6-6; 8 nucleotides align to TRBD1. This CDR3 comprises 14 residues. The V segment lost 6 bases and the J segment 4 bases; nucleotides outside the gene matches: 7. CDR1 and CDR2 (germline): MNHNY, SVGAGI (reference sequence). The CDR3 protein is CASSPTGVGETQYF. CDR3 DNA sequence: TGTGCCAGCAGCCCGACAGGGGTGGGAGAGACCCAGTACTTC.

The rearrangement links TRBV7-2 to TRBJ2-2; TRBD2 matches at 8 bases. Germline CDR1 reads SGHTA; CDR2 reads FQGNSA. The CDR3 is made up of 17 amino acids. Trimming at V came to 4 bases and at J to 6 bases, leaving 13 bases not matched to a gene. CDR3 sequence reads: CASSYTVGWTSSGELFF. CDR3 coding DNA: TGTGCCAGCAGCTATACGGTGGGGTGGACTAGCTCCGGGGAGCTGTTTTTT.

V usage is TRBV5-1 and J usage is TRBJ1-5, with 8 bases identical to TRBD1. The CDR3 is made up of 15 amino acids. Germline lookup yields CDR1 SGHRS and CDR2 YFSETQ. Trimming at V came to 2 bases and at J to 3 bases, leaving 4 bases not matched to a gene. CDR3 sequence (DNA): TGCGCCAGCAGCTTCCAGGGGGCCTCCAATCAGCCCCAGCATTTT. The encoded protein is CASSFQGASNQPQHF.

The table lists this clone with a count of one. The chain combines TRBV19 with TRBJ2-1; D tentatively reads TRBD1 or TRBD2 (5 bases each). CDR3 length equals 13 residues. Trimming cost V 3 bases and J 8 bases, with 11 bases left between them. The germline V gene encodes CDR1 LNHDA and CDR2 SQIVND (reference sequence). CDR3 amino acids: CASSIGQGDEQFF. The CDR3 DNA reads as TGTGCCAGTAGTATTGGGCAGGGAGATGAGCAGTTCTTC.